The T cell receptor beta chain under discussion was sequenced for a study of T cell repertoires in ileal Crohn's disease. J was trimmed by 4 bases and V by 4 bases; bases with no gene match: 7. This CDR3 is 16 amino acids long. The V gene's germline CDR1 is KGHSH and CDR2 LQKENI. The time point: inflamed ileum from the surgical specimen. Clones were sequenced by immunoSEQ multiplex PCR, and TCRdb holds only the in-frame ones, with some missing. This table has around 15,000 clones, 76% appearing once. The chain links TRBV18 to TRBJ1-2; TRBD1 aligns across 12 bases. The TCR originated in an adult with Crohn's disease. The specimen was ileal tissue. CDR3 protein: CASSLAGTGGGYGYTF. CDR3 sequence (DNA): TGTGCCAGCTCACTAGCCGGGACAGGGGGCGGCTATGGCTACACCTTC.